These 24 T cell receptor beta chains were all obtained from the same sample, sequenced in a study of vaccination and CD4 T cells after COVID-19. The Oncomine TCR Beta short-read assay generated sequence data from the DNA of cultured CD4+ T cells. MiXCR, run by TCRdb on the PCR reads, gives a single entry per CDR3 protein. The sample includes approximately 25,000 distinct CDR3 sequences, about three fifths of them seen just once. The treatment here: roughly 10-day PBMC culture with coronavirus spike peptide pools or control peptides (ViraFEST assay). Which antigens these TCRs recognize remains unknown. What was sequenced was CD4+ T cells from blood, cultured in vitro. These receptors came from a human donor who had recovered from COVID-19.

This clonotype has just a few counts. The V call is TRBV28, the J call TRBJ1-1; D uncertain. Trimming took off 8 bases at V and 7 bases at J, with 14 bases between the two ends. Germline-derived CDR1 and CDR2 are MDHEN and SYDVKM. The CDR3 is 12 residues long. The CDR3 DNA sequence: TGTGCCAGCCGCTCGGACCTATTTGAAGCTTTCTTT. This sequence encodes CASRSDLFEAFF.

This chain uses TRBV12-3 or TRBV12-4 with TRBJ2-7, with D maybe TRBD2 (6 bases). The CDR3 is 15 amino acids. V lost 6 bases, J lost 9 bases, and 24 bases lay in between. The CDR3 reads CASSPARLARARQYF. The CDR3 DNA reads as TGTGCCAGCAGCCCCGCTCGGCTAGCGAGGGCAAGGCAGTACTTC.

In this sample, this clonotype turned up a few times. The chain recombines TRBV15 with TRBJ2-7, with D possibly called TRBD1 or TRBD2 (5 bases each). V lost 5 bases and J 2 bases, leaving 16 bases between the germline ends. The CDR3 is 15 amino acids. CDR1 and CDR2 from the germline V gene are LNHNV and YYDKDF (reference sequence). The CDR3 loop is CATSPGATTTYEQYF. In DNA, the CDR3 is TGTGCCACCAGCCCCGGGGCGACTACTACCTACGAGCAGTACTTC.

The rearrangement joins TRBV20-1 to TRBJ2-2; weak D call: TRBD2 (6 bases). The CDR3 has 16 amino acids. Looked up from germline, CDR1 is DFQATT and CDR2 is SNEGSKA (reference sequence). Trimming shortened V by 1 base and J by 5 bases, and 17 bases separated the two germline ends. In DNA, the CDR3 is TGCAGTGCTAGAGGGGGGGATCCGAGAAGGACCGGGGAGCTGTTTTTT. This gives the protein CSARGGDPRRTGELFF.

The V call is TRBV7-9, the J call TRBJ2-3, with TRBD1 as a possible D gene (6 bases). The CDR3 runs to 13 residues. Germline V gene data show CDR1 as SEHNR and CDR2 as FQNEAQ (reference sequence). V was trimmed by 9 bases and J by 0 bases, leaving 10 bases between them. The CDR3 DNA sequence: TGTGCCAGTCCGGGACATAGCACAGATACGCAGTATTTT. This sequence encodes CASPGHSTDTQYF.

The chain employs TRBV18 and TRBJ1-2, with no clear D. The V gene lost 3 bases and the J gene lost 8 bases, with 13 bases spanning the gap. The germline gives CDR1 KGHSH, CDR2 LQKENI. The CDR3 runs 13 residues. The CDR3 nucleotides read TGTGCCAGCTCACCGTACGGGCCTTTGGGCTACACCTTC. Its translation is CASSPYGPLGYTF.

The chain has TRBV6-5 and TRBJ1-5, with a weak D call TRBD1 (5 bases). CDR1 MNHEY and CDR2 SVGAGI come from the germline V gene. The CDR3 runs to 13 residues. Between the trimmed V and J ends, which lost 4 bases and 7 bases, there was a span of 11 bases. CDR3 nucleotide sequence: TGTGCCAGCAGTTCTCAGGGCGGGCAGCCCCAGCATTTT. It is translated as CASSSQGGQPQHF.

The chain employs TRBV20-1 and TRBJ2-1; 10 nucleotides align to TRBD2. The CDR3 has 14 residues. Germline V lookup: CDR1 DFQATT, CDR2 SNEGSKA (reference sequence). V was clipped by 6 bases and J by 4 bases; unmatched bases: 6. The CDR3 protein is CSAPAGGLYNEQFF. The CDR3 DNA follows: TGCAGTGCCCCAGCGGGAGGGCTTTACAATGAGCAGTTCTTC.

This clonotype was recorded only once. This rearrangement joins TRBV7-2 to TRBJ2-7; D remains unclear. The CDR3 runs to 13 residues. CDR1 is SGHTA and CDR2 is FQGNSA in the germline V gene. Trimming took off 5 bases at V and 6 bases at J, with 14 bases between the two ends. CDR3 protein: CASSPPPYSEQYF. In nucleotides, the CDR3 is TGTGCCAGCAGCCCTCCCCCCTATTCCGAGCAGTACTTC. Using reference TRBV7-2 and TRBJ2-7 for the parts outside the CDR3, the full variable domain is GAGVSQSPSNKVTEKGKDVELRCDPISGHTALYWYRQSLGQGLEFLIYFQGNSAPDKSGLPSDRFSAERTGGSVSTLTIQRTQQEDSAVYLCASSPPPYSEQYFGPGTRLTVT.

This chain joins TRBV27 and TRBJ1-5; 7 bases align to TRBD1. Germline CDR1 reads MNHEY; CDR2 reads SMNVEV (reference sequence). The trim removed 5 bases at V and 2 bases at J, leaving 9 bases unmatched. The CDR3 has 16 residues. The chain's CDR3 is CASSPSTGKGNQPQHF. CDR3 in DNA: TGTGCCAGCAGTCCCTCGACAGGGAAGGGCAATCAGCCCCAGCATTTT.

The chain employs TRBV10-3 and TRBJ1-5; D is undetermined. V was shortened by 0 bases and J by 4 bases, with 10 bases between the two germline ends. The CDR3 is made up of 15 amino acids. Germline CDR1 and CDR2: ENHRY and SYGVKD. Here the CDR3 reads CAISESKATNQPQHF. The CDR3 DNA follows: TGTGCCATCAGTGAGTCGAAAGCGACAAATCAGCCCCAGCATTTT.

The V and J genes are TRBV20-1 and TRBJ1-5; TRBD1 aligns across 8 bases. V dropped 3 bases and J dropped 3; count of bases not matched to a gene: 10. CDR1 DFQATT and CDR2 SNEGSKA come from the germline V gene (reference sequence). The CDR3 length is 16 residues. In DNA form, the CDR3 reads TGCAGTGCTAGGGATCGGACAGGGCGATCCAATCAGCCCCAGCATTTT. It specifies CSARDRTGRSNQPQHF.

V usage is TRBV7-8 and J usage is TRBJ1-1; 9 nucleotides line up with TRBD1. The J segment lost 5 bases and the V segment lost 5 bases, leaving 9 bases of the junction unmatched. CDR3 length: 15 amino acids. Germline V gives CDR1 SGHVS, CDR2 FQNEAQ. CDR3 amino acids: CASSLLDRGSTEAFF. DNA for the CDR3: TGTGCCAGCAGCCTATTAGACAGGGGGTCAACTGAAGCTTTCTTT.

V gene TRBV6-1 combines with J gene TRBJ2-2; D uncertain. V lost 3 bases to trimming and J lost 7 bases, with 9 bases between them. Germline V gene data show CDR1 as MNHNS and CDR2 as SASEGT. The CDR3 is 13 amino acids. This CDR3 reads CASSDRIRGELFF. CDR3 DNA: TGTGCCAGCAGTGATCGGATCCGCGGGGAGCTGTTTTTT.

V and J are TRBV20-1 and TRBJ1-2, with 12 bases identical to TRBD1. CDR1 is DFQATT, CDR2 SNEGSKA, per germline (reference sequence). After removal of 1 base from V and 4 bases from J, the junction contained 7 bases not matched to a gene. This CDR3 contains 16 residues. The CDR3 loop reads CSARGDRDRGPYGYTF. As DNA, the CDR3 is TGCAGTGCTAGAGGGGACCGGGACAGGGGGCCCTATGGCTACACCTTC.

The chain links TRBV7-2 to TRBJ2-3; D might be TRBD2 (5 bases). Trimming removed 5 bases from V and 6 bases from J, with 18 bases in between. CDR3 length: 15 residues. Germline CDR1 and CDR2: SGHTA and FQGNSA. In DNA, the CDR3 is TGTGCCAGCAGCCCCCGGTCCTCCCGAGGGGATACGCAGTATTTT. This gives the protein CASSPRSSRGDTQYF.

This sequence joins TRBV7-9 and TRBJ2-5, with D perhaps matching TRBD1 or TRBD2 (5 bases each). The CDR3 spans 14 residues. CDR1 SEHNR and CDR2 FQNEAQ come from the germline V gene (reference sequence). Between the trimmed V and J ends, which lost 3 bases and 1 base, there was a span of 9 bases. DNA of the CDR3: TGTGCCAGCAGCTTCACCGGGGCCCAAGAGACCCAGTACTTC. Protein product: CASSFTGAQETQYF.

This clonotype has more than one count but fewer than ten. This chain uses TRBV19 with TRBJ1-1; 9 positions agree with TRBD1. The germline V gene encodes CDR1 LNHDA and CDR2 SQIVND (reference sequence). The V segment lost 5 bases and the J segment 9 bases; nucleotides outside the gene matches: 7. This CDR3 has 13 residues. Here the CDR3 DNA reads TGTGCCAGTAGTCAAGACAGGGGGAGTAAAGCTTTCTTT. It is translated as CASSQDRGSKAFF.

The chain employs TRBV11-2 and TRBJ1-2; D unresolved. Trimming cost V 0 bases and J 8 bases, with 13 bases left between them. Germline CDR1 SGHAT, CDR2 FQNNGV. CDR3 length: 14 residues. The CDR3 nucleotides are TGTGCCAGCAGCTTAGAATTGGAGGGCTGGGGCTACACCTTC. Amino acid sequence: CASSLELEGWGYTF.

The rearrangement joins TRBV28 to TRBJ2-7, with D tentatively TRBD2 (7 bases). Trimming took 2 bases from V and 1 from J, leaving 15 bases between them. The CDR3 consists of 16 residues. Germline CDR1 and CDR2: MDHEN and SYDVKM. The CDR3 loop reads CASSLEGAGASYEQYF. In DNA, the CDR3 is TGTGCCAGCAGTTTAGAGGGTGCGGGGGCATCCTACGAGCAGTACTTC. The full variable domain, completed using reference TRBV28 and TRBJ2-7, is DVKVTQSSRYLVKRTGEKVFLECVQDMDHENMFWYRQDPGLGLRLIYFSYDVKMKEKGDIPEGYSVSREKKERFSLILESASTNQTSMYLCASSLEGAGASYEQYFGPGTRLTVT.

The chain has TRBV28 and TRBJ2-7; D is uncertain. The CDR3 length is 15 residues. V was pared by 5 bases and J by 3 bases, with 17 bases between. Germline assignment: CDR1 MDHEN and CDR2 SYDVKM. CDR3: CASSKWAPSNYEQYF. The CDR3 DNA reads TGTGCCAGCAGTAAATGGGCCCCGTCCAACTACGAGCAGTACTTC.

This chain connects TRBV5-4 to TRBJ2-3; 9 bases agree with TRBD1. Germline-derived CDR1 and CDR2 are SGHNT and YYREEE (reference sequence). The V segment lost 4 bases and the J segment 11 bases; nucleotides outside the gene matches: 14. CDR3 size: 15 residues. DNA for the CDR3: TGTGCCAGCAGCCCCGGGACAGGGAGAGCCCCGGGGCAGTATTTT. Its protein product is CASSPGTGRAPGQYF.

As for this clonotype: One end of the junction does not line up with germline, which may come from a read error. The chain employs TRBV11-1 and TRBJ1-2; TRBD1 agrees at 9 bases. Germline loops: CDR1 SGHAT, CDR2 FQDESV (reference sequence). The CDR3 contains 14 residues. The DNA for the CDR3 is TGCGCCAGCAGCCACCTACCGGGACAGGGAGCCTACACCTTC. It codes for CASSHLPGQGAYTF.

J is TRBJ2-3 and V is TRBV19; TRBD2 aligns across 11 bases. The trim removed 3 bases at V and 0 bases at J, leaving 5 bases unmatched. Germline V gene sequence: CDR1 LNHDA, CDR2 SQIVND (reference sequence). This CDR3 is 17 amino acids long. This CDR3 is CASSIRLAGKSTDTQYF. The CDR3 coding sequence is TGTGCCAGTAGTATCCGACTAGCGGGAAAGAGCACAGATACGCAGTATTTT.